A single sample gave rise to the 29 T cell receptor beta chains below, sequenced in a study of shared clonotypes between healthy human individuals. Profiling relied on immunoSEQ multiplex PCR, and the TCRdb table lists in-frame clones only, not all of them. Among roughly 2.1 million clones listed, about 92% were seen once. Only CD45RO-negative cells positively selected for CCR7 counted as naive CD8 cells, so terminally differentiated effector memory CD45RA+ cells were excluded. Sequenced sample: naive CD8+ T cells from PBMCs. Source of these receptors: a young man in good health. Some clones in this sample may be carry-over from other donors' samples.

This chain joins TRBV30 and TRBJ1-1; D is possibly TRBD1 (5 bases). Germline assignment: CDR1 GTSNPN and CDR2 SVGIG (reference sequence). CDR3 length equals 13 residues. The chain's CDR3 is CVVLVDRNTEAFF. Written as DNA, the CDR3 is TGTGTTGTTCTGGTCGACAGGAACACTGAAGCTTTCTTT.

V is TRBV27 and J is TRBJ2-7, with D unresolved. CDR3 size: 15 residues. CDR1 MNHEY and CDR2 SMNVEV come from the germline V gene (reference sequence). The V and J ends lost 2 bases and 3 bases respectively, with 14 bases between them. CDR3 sequence reads: CASSLRAGWNYEQYF. The CDR3 nucleotides are TGTGCCAGCAGTTTACGGGCTGGCTGGAACTACGAGCAGTACTTC.

The CDR3 bases are TGTGCCAGCAGTGAATTGGGGCTGTGGAGCAATCAGCCCCAGCATTTT. Its translation: CASSELGLWSNQPQHF. This chain uses TRBV6-1 with TRBJ1-5; D possibly corresponds to TRBD1 (5 bases). The V and J ends lost 2 bases and 1 base respectively, with 12 bases between them. CDR1 and CDR2 from the germline V gene are MNHNS and SASEGT. This CDR3 region has 16 residues.

The V and J genes are TRBV30 and TRBJ2-1, with D unclear. V was pared by 4 bases and J by 3 bases, with 13 bases between. The CDR3 has 14 residues. The V gene's germline CDR1 is GTSNPN and CDR2 SVGIG (reference sequence). CDR3 nucleotides: TGTGCCTGGACTAGATCCATCCTCTACAATGAGCAGTTCTTC. As protein: CAWTRSILYNEQFF.

CDR3 coding DNA: TGTGCCAGTATTGGTCAAGGTTACGGCTATGGCTACACCTTC. The encoded protein is CASIGQGYGYGYTF. The chain recombines TRBV19 with TRBJ1-2; the D is unclear. Germline-derived CDR1 and CDR2 are LNHDA and SQIVND (reference sequence). The germline V and J ends were trimmed by 7 bases and 4 bases, with 16 bases remaining between them. CDR3 length: 14 amino acids.

J is TRBJ2-7 and V is TRBV28; D remains ambiguous. V gave up 3 bases and J gave up 0 bases, with 12 bases separating them. The CDR3 is 15 amino acids. CDR1 MDHEN and CDR2 SYDVKM come from the germline V gene. Here the CDR3 reads CASSFGELNSYEQYF. CDR3 DNA sequence: TGTGCCAGCAGTTTTGGTGAGTTAAACTCCTACGAGCAGTACTTC.

CDR3 coding DNA: TGTGCCAGCAGCTTGCCCCTGCGGGAGGGCGGGGGAGATACGCAGTATTTT. Its translation: CASSLPLREGGGDTQYF. The rearrangement joins TRBV5-8 to TRBJ2-3; 9 nucleotides agree with TRBD2. Germline V gene data show CDR1 as SGHTS and CDR2 as YDEGEE. This CDR3 has 17 amino acids. Losses at the gene ends were 1 base for V and 5 bases for J; bases not matched to a gene: 11. The variable domain in full, completed from reference TRBV5-8 and TRBJ2-3, reads EAGVTQSPTHLIKTRGQQATLRCSPISGHTSVYWYQQALGLGLQFLLWYDEGEERNRGNFPPRFSGRQFPNYSSELNVNALELEDSALYLCASSLPLREGGGDTQYFGPGTRLTVL.

This clone was seen only once. The chain uses TRBV19 and TRBJ2-2; D is ambiguous. This CDR3 region has 16 residues. Deletions cut 5 bases from V and 2 bases from J, with 15 bases between. The germline gives CDR1 LNHDA, CDR2 SQIVND (reference sequence). The CDR3: CASSPPLGLNTGELFF. The CDR3 DNA sequence: TGTGCCAGTAGTCCGCCTCTAGGGCTCAACACCGGGGAGCTGTTTTTT.

This chain connects TRBV13 to TRBJ2-3; unclear D gene. The CDR3 sequence is 12 residues long. From germline, CDR1 is PRHDT and CDR2 FYEKMQ (reference sequence). The V end lost 6 bases, the J end lost 5 bases, and 9 bases lay between the germline ends. The CDR3 protein is CASRTPGDTQYF. CDR3 nucleotides: TGTGCCAGCAGGACCCCCGGAGATACGCAGTATTTT.

The chain combines TRBV25-1 with TRBJ2-7, with 8 nucleotides matching TRBD2. This CDR3 has 13 amino acids. Germline V gene sequence: CDR1 MGHDK, CDR2 SYGVNS. The V and J ends lost 4 bases and 5 bases, in that order; junction bases with no gene match: 4. CDR3 in DNA: TGTGCCAGCAGTGGGACTAGCAGGAACGAGCAGTACTTC. Translation: CASSGTSRNEQYF.

On this clone itself: At the DNA level, this CDR3 is encoded by other sequences in the same sample as well. V is TRBV30 and J is TRBJ2-7, with no clear D. There are 14 residues in the CDR3. V was cut by 3 bases and J by 0 bases, with 12 bases left in between. Germline V lookup: CDR1 GTSNPN, CDR2 SVGIG (reference sequence). Here the CDR3 DNA reads TGTGCCTGGAGCCGGGCGGTTAGCTCCTACGAGCAGTACTTC. This encodes CAWSRAVSSYEQYF.

This clone appeared a single time. This sequence joins TRBV7-7 and TRBJ2-1, with TRBD1 identical over 9 bases. The V gene end was trimmed by 1 base and the J gene end by 7 bases; junction bases not matched to a gene: 5. Germline V gene lookup returns CDR1 SSHAT and CDR2 FNYEAQ (reference sequence). This CDR3 contains 15 residues. In DNA form, the CDR3 reads TGTGCCAGCAGCTTAGGACAGGGGGAGAGGAATGAGCAGTTCTTC. It translates to CASSLGQGERNEQFF.

V usage is TRBV27 and J usage is TRBJ2-4, with D hard to call. The CDR3 sequence is 17 residues long. Looked up from germline, CDR1 is MNHEY and CDR2 is SMNVEV (reference sequence). V dropped 6 bases and J dropped 2 bases, with 20 bases sitting between them. CDR3 protein: CASRSGPAVMPKNIQYF. In DNA, the CDR3 is TGTGCCAGCAGATCTGGACCCGCCGTAATGCCCAAAAACATTCAGTACTTC.

The rearrangement uses TRBV30 and TRBJ2-5, with D possibly TRBD2 on 5 matching bases. TRBJ2-7 matches the DNA end more closely, so the J call is doubtful. The germline V gene has CDR1 GTSNPN and CDR2 SVGIG (reference sequence). This CDR3 is 14 amino acids long. The DNA of the CDR3 is TGTGCCTGGAGTCCCCGGGGAGAAGAGTACGAGCAGTACTTC. It codes for CAWSPRGEEYEQYF.

This clone was detected once. The V call is TRBV12-5, the J call TRBJ1-2; 9 bases fit TRBD1. The junction had 4 bases not matched to a gene; V was cut back by 2 bases and J by 0 bases. Germline-derived CDR1 and CDR2 are LGHNT and FRNRAP. This CDR3 has 16 residues. CDR3 in DNA: TGTGCTAGTGGTTTGCCAGACAGGGGGTCTAACTATGGCTACACCTTC. Translation gives CASGLPDRGSNYGYTF. Looking up the rest from reference TRBV12-5 and TRBJ1-2 gives the full variable domain: DARVTQTPRHKVTEMGQEVTMRCQPILGHNTVFWYRQTMMQGLELLAYFRNRAPLDDSGMPKDRFSAEMPDATLATLKIQPSEPRDSAVYFCASGLPDRGSNYGYTFGSGTRLTVV.

This clone was picked up a small number of times. The V call is TRBV5-1, the J call TRBJ1-4; D might be TRBD1 (6 bases). The germline CDR1 and CDR2 sequences are SGHRS and YFSETQ. The CDR3 is 16 amino acids. V lost 0 bases and J 5 bases, leaving 14 bases between the germline ends. The CDR3 coding sequence is TGCGCCAGCAGCTTGGGGGACACCGCAAGGAATGAAAAACTGTTTTTT. It translates to CASSLGDTARNEKLFF.

This clone occurred once. The rearrangement uses TRBV4-3 and TRBJ2-1, with TRBD2 as a possible D gene (5 bases). Trimming took off 1 base at V and 10 bases at J, with 17 bases between the two ends. This CDR3 has 15 residues. Germline assignment: CDR1 LGHNA and CDR2 YSLEER. The CDR3 here is CASSQGGRVGDEQFF. The CDR3 DNA is TGCGCCAGCAGCCAAGGAGGGCGGGTCGGCGACGAGCAGTTCTTC.

This sequence joins TRBV11-2 and TRBJ2-1; D perhaps matches TRBD2 (5 bases). V was trimmed by 3 bases and J by 5 bases, leaving 8 bases between them. This CDR3 region has 13 residues. Germline loops: CDR1 SGHAT, CDR2 FQNNGV. This CDR3 is CASSFAGHNEQFF. The CDR3 nucleotides read TGTGCCAGCAGCTTTGCGGGTCACAATGAGCAGTTCTTC.

The rearrangement uses TRBV29-1 and TRBJ1-2; D is perhaps TRBD1 (6 bases). CDR3 length equals 14 residues. Germline V gives CDR1 SQVTM, CDR2 ANQGSEA. Between the trimmed V and J ends, which lost 3 bases and 6 bases, there was a span of 17 bases. The CDR3 loop is CSVDRTGRDNGYTF. The CDR3 region has the DNA TGCAGCGTTGATAGAACAGGGAGGGATAATGGCTACACCTTC.

CDR3 residues: CASSFGGPYLYGYTF. In DNA form, the CDR3 reads TGTGCCAGCAGTTTTGGTGGTCCGTACCTCTATGGCTACACCTTC. The V and J genes are TRBV28 and TRBJ1-2; D is undetermined. Germline lookup yields CDR1 MDHEN and CDR2 SYDVKM. The CDR3 consists of 15 residues. Trimming cost V 3 bases and J 4 bases, with 15 bases left between them.

In this sample, this clone turned up once. This chain uses TRBV7-9 with TRBJ2-7; D may correspond to TRBD1 or TRBD2 (6 bases each). The ends were cut back, 5 bases at V and 0 bases at J, with 17 bases in the middle. Germline CDR1 and CDR2: SEHNR and FQNEAQ (reference sequence). The CDR3 extends over 16 amino acids. The CDR3, as DNA: TGTGCCAGCAGCGAGAGGGGGGCCAAGATCTCCTACGAGCAGTACTTC. This translates into CASSERGAKISYEQYF.

The chain employs TRBV29-1 and TRBJ2-1; no clear D gene. V was pared by 0 bases and J by 8 bases, with 17 bases between. Germline values: CDR1 SQVTM, CDR2 ANQGSEA. CDR3 length: 15 amino acids. Here the CDR3 reads CSVEDLAVTKDEQFF. The CDR3 DNA is TGCAGCGTTGAAGATCTGGCGGTAACCAAGGATGAGCAGTTCTTC.

The table lists this clone with a count of one. The sample contains more than one DNA sequence encoding this CDR3. The rearrangement links TRBV7-9 to TRBJ2-7; D ambiguous. The CDR3 totals 12 residues. CDR1 SEHNR and CDR2 FQNEAQ come from the germline V gene (reference sequence). V gave up 5 bases and J gave up 6 bases, with 11 bases separating them. This CDR3 is CASSPPAGEQYF. DNA for the CDR3: TGTGCCAGCAGCCCCCCCGCAGGCGAGCAGTACTTC.

The chain uses TRBV5-4 and TRBJ2-5; D is perhaps TRBD1 (6 bases). Trimming left V 4 bases short and J 1 base short, with 11 bases between. Germline V CDR1 and CDR2: SGHNT, YYREEE (reference sequence). The CDR3 totals 14 residues. The CDR3 region is CASSGQSSQETQYF. The CDR3 region has the DNA TGTGCCAGCAGCGGACAGAGTTCCCAAGAGACCCAGTACTTC.

The chain combines TRBV30 with TRBJ2-1, with D hard to call. V was trimmed by 0 bases and J by 4 bases, leaving 4 bases between them. CDR3 length: 12 amino acids. The germline V gene encodes CDR1 GTSNPN and CDR2 SVGIG (reference sequence). This chain's CDR3 is CAWSVTYNEQFF. CDR3 DNA sequence: TGTGCCTGGAGTGTTACTTACAATGAGCAGTTCTTC.

The V and J genes are TRBV5-1 and TRBJ2-1; weak D call: TRBD2 (5 bases). Germline-derived CDR1 and CDR2 are SGHRS and YFSETQ. V lost 0 bases, J lost 9 bases, and 13 bases lay in between. There are 14 residues in the CDR3. CDR3 amino acids: CASSLGTRGGEQFF. Here the CDR3 DNA reads TGCGCCAGCAGCTTGGGCACTAGAGGCGGTGAGCAGTTCTTC.

V and J are TRBV9 and TRBJ1-3, with D possibly being TRBD1 (6 bases). CDR1 and CDR2 from the germline V gene are SGDLS and YYNGEE. V was shortened by 4 bases and J by 0 bases, with 20 bases between the two germline ends. The CDR3 length is 18 residues. The CDR3 DNA reads TGTGCCAGCAGCCCCAGAGGGGGGACGCCGACCTCTGGAAACACCATATATTTT. It is translated as CASSPRGGTPTSGNTIYF.

V is TRBV28 and J is TRBJ2-2; TRBD2 matches at 10 bases. The germline V gene has CDR1 MDHEN and CDR2 SYDVKM. The CDR3 sequence is 22 residues long. V lost 6 bases, J lost 0 bases, and 22 bases stayed unmatched. In nucleotides, the CDR3 is TGTGCCAGCAGAGCGGGAGGGCCTGAAGGTCCATCGGTGCTATCGAACACCGGGGAGCTGTTTTTT. Translating gives CASRAGGPEGPSVLSNTGELFF.

The chain employs TRBV2 and TRBJ1-1; 8 nucleotides agree with TRBD1. Germline values: CDR1 SNHLY, CDR2 FYNNEI. The ends lost 7 bases at V and 0 bases at J; junction bases unmatched: 16. This CDR3 region has 18 residues. Here the CDR3 DNA reads TGTGCCAGCAAACCCCTGGACAGGGTTTATGGGATGAACACTGAAGCTTTCTTT. Translated: CASKPLDRVYGMNTEAFF.